Below are 29 T cell receptor beta chains sequenced from a single sample in a study of human T cells and chemical hapten exposure. MiXCR, applied by TCRdb to the RACE reads, yields one record per CDR3 protein. Of some 350,000 distinct CDR3 sequences listed, around 7% are singletons. Time point here: patch test 1, 2 weeks after DPC sensitization. The sample's treatment: therapeutic diphenylcyclopropenone sensitization with weekly scalp DPC. Source: whole blood, taken in connection with sensitization to the hapten diphenylcyclopropenone (DPC). The receptor set was obtained from a woman aged 18-30 years with alopecia areata. Some clones in this sample may be carry-over from other donors' samples.

The chain is built from TRBV6-2 or TRBV6-3 and TRBJ2-3; no definite D call. V lost 6 bases and J lost 1, with 17 bases in between. The length of the CDR3 is 16 residues. Germline CDR1 and CDR2: MNHEY and SVGEGT. This CDR3 reads CASSYGTGGGTDTQYF. In nucleotides, the CDR3 is TGTGCCAGCAGCTACGGTACCGGTGGCGGCACAGATACGCAGTATTTT.

This clonotype was detected ten times or more. The chain carries TRBV9 and TRBJ2-5; tentative D call: TRBD2 (5 bases). Germline-derived CDR1 and CDR2 are SGDLS and YYNGEE. The CDR3 length is 15 residues. V dropped 0 bases and J dropped 5 bases, with 14 bases sitting between them. CDR3 sequence (DNA): TGTGCCAGCAGCGTAGCTGGCAACTCGGGGGAGACCCAGTACTTC. The encoded protein is CASSVAGNSGETQYF.

This clonotype has at least ten counts. The rearrangement links TRBV20-1 to TRBJ1-2, with D possibly TRBD1 on 5 matching bases. The germline CDR1 and CDR2 sequences are DFQATT and SNEGSKA (reference sequence). The CDR3 is 16 residues long. V was trimmed by 0 bases and J by 1 base, leaving 15 bases between them. CDR3 loop: CSARDQVAGNNYGYTF. CDR3 DNA: TGCAGTGCTAGAGATCAGGTGGCAGGGAATAACTATGGCTACACCTTC.

This clonotype was recorded at least ten times. The chain has TRBV5-1 and TRBJ2-1; a weak D match, TRBD2 (8 bases). CDR1 and CDR2 (germline): SGHRS, YFSETQ. CDR3 length: 15 residues. With 4 bases removed from V and 5 bases from J, the gap between germline ends came to 16 bases. CDR3 in amino acids: CASSQGGLGNNEQFF. Written as DNA, the CDR3 is TGCGCCAGCAGCCAGGGGGGACTAGGCAACAATGAGCAGTTCTTC.

Here the CDR3 reads CASAAGLAGVGEQFF. The CDR3 bases are TGTGCCAGCGCGGCGGGACTAGCGGGGGTTGGTGAGCAGTTCTTC. The rearrangement joins TRBV27 to TRBJ2-1; TRBD2 matches at 14 bases. V shed 8 bases and J 9 bases; nucleotides not matched to a gene: 9. The CDR3 loop spans 15 amino acids. Germline CDR1 is MNHEY and CDR2 is SMNVEV (reference sequence).

Many counts were recorded for this clonotype. The V gene is TRBV3-1, the J gene TRBJ2-2, with D possibly matching TRBD1 (6 bases). This CDR3 comprises 16 residues. Germline loops: CDR1 LGHDT, CDR2 YNNKEL (reference sequence). The germline V and J ends were trimmed by 0 bases and 7 bases, with 15 bases remaining between them. In DNA form, the CDR3 reads TGTGCCAGCAGCCAAGAAGGTCAGGGGAAGAGCGGGGAGCTGTTTTTT. Its translation: CASSQEGQGKSGELFF.

This clonotype appeared a few times. This rearrangement joins TRBV29-1 to TRBJ1-1, with D hard to call. The CDR3 totals 15 residues. The V end was cut by 7 bases, the J end by 4 bases, with 22 bases between. The V gene's germline CDR1 is SQVTM and CDR2 ANQGSEA. This CDR3 is CSADRRSHVSTEAFF. DNA for the CDR3: TGCAGCGCGGATCGCAGGTCCCACGTAAGCACTGAAGCTTTCTTT.

This clonotype appeared a single time. The chain has TRBV7-2 and TRBJ1-3, with TRBD1 identical over 9 bases. Germline assignment: CDR1 SGHTA and CDR2 FQGNSA. V was pared by 5 bases and J by 2 bases, with 7 bases of the junction left unmatched. This CDR3 is 16 amino acids long. The CDR3 protein is CASSPGQGNTGNTIYF. The CDR3 DNA sequence: TGTGCCAGCAGCCCTGGACAGGGGAATACTGGAAACACCATATATTTT.

A few counts support this clonotype. The rearrangement joins TRBV12-3 or TRBV12-4 to TRBJ2-7, with 8 bases lining up with TRBD1. The length of the CDR3 is 13 residues. V gave up 6 bases and J gave up 3 bases; unmatched junction bases: 4. As DNA, the CDR3 is TGTGCCAGCAGCCGGACAGGGAACTACGAGCAGTACTTC. Translation gives CASSRTGNYEQYF.

The CDR3, as DNA: TGTGCCAGCTTCCCCGGGACTAGCGGGGTGGGATACCCAGATACGCAGTATTTT. It codes for CASFPGTSGVGYPDTQYF. The chain links TRBV3-1 to TRBJ2-3, with 13 bases lining up with TRBD2. The V and J ends lost 8 bases and 4 bases, in that order; junction bases with no gene match: 15. There are 18 residues in the CDR3. Per germline, CDR1 LGHDT and CDR2 YNNKEL (reference sequence).

This clonotype was counted many times. The J gene is TRBJ2-7, the V gene TRBV5-6, with 8 nucleotides matching TRBD1. The length of the CDR3 is 14 residues. The V gene's germline CDR1 is SGHDT and CDR2 YYEEEE. Losses at the gene ends were 1 base for V and 5 bases for J; bases not matched to a gene: 5. The DNA of the CDR3 is TGTGCCAGCAGCTTGTTGGGACAGGCGGACGAGCAGTACTTC. Residues: CASSLLGQADEQYF.

The chain recombines TRBV7-9 with TRBJ1-1; D unclear. V lost 7 bases, J lost 11 bases, and 17 bases lay in between. This CDR3 spans 12 amino acids. Germline V lookup: CDR1 SEHNR, CDR2 FQNEAQ (reference sequence). CDR3: CASTREVGKAFF. For the CDR3, the DNA is TGTGCCAGCACCCGGGAGGTGGGCAAGGCTTTCTTT.

This clonotype was counted a few times. This sequence joins TRBV24-1 and TRBJ2-3; TRBD2 matches at 8 bases. The CDR3 totals 16 residues. From germline, CDR1 is KGHDR and CDR2 SFDVKD. The V gene end was trimmed by 9 bases and the J gene end by 3 bases; junction bases not matched to a gene: 13. CDR3 coding DNA: TGTGCCACCGGGACTAGAACAGGGTATAGTACAGATACGCAGTATTTT. It specifies CATGTRTGYSTDTQYF.

In this sample, this clonotype turned up a few times. V is TRBV3-1 and J is TRBJ2-3; perhaps TRBD2 as D (7 bases). The germline V and J ends were trimmed by 2 bases and 4 bases, with 10 bases remaining between them. CDR3 size: 14 residues. CDR1 is LGHDT, CDR2 YNNKEL, per germline (reference sequence). CDR3 coding DNA: TGTGCCAGCAGCCAAAGGGGGGGCCCAGATACGCAGTATTTT. Encoded protein: CASSQRGGPDTQYF.

This clonotype was counted ten times or more. The chain employs TRBV5-4 and TRBJ2-3; D may be TRBD1 or TRBD2 (6 bases each). The germline V and J ends were trimmed by 5 bases and 0 bases, with 16 bases remaining between them. CDR3 length: 16 residues. Germline assignment: CDR1 SGHNT and CDR2 YYREEE (reference sequence). CDR3 DNA: TGTGCCAGCAGTACCGGGGGAGGACAGAGCACAGATACGCAGTATTTT. Its translation: CASSTGGGQSTDTQYF.

The table lists this clonotype with many counts. V and J are TRBV7-3 and TRBJ2-3; D might be TRBD1 (5 bases). The CDR3 contains 15 residues. The V gene's germline CDR1 is SGHTA and CDR2 FQGTGA. V was pared by 5 bases and J by 2 bases, with 14 bases between. The CDR3 coding sequence is TGTGCCAGCAGCAAAACAGGTTCCCCCACAGATACGCAGTATTTT. Its translation is CASSKTGSPTDTQYF.

In its sample, this clonotype was seen a few times. The CDR3 nucleotides read TGTGCCAGCAAGACCTCTGTGAGGGGGGCAGGTTCACCCCTCCACTTT. Protein product: CASKTSVRGAGSPLHF. The rearrangement uses TRBV12-3 or TRBV12-4 and TRBJ1-6; tentative D call: TRBD1 (6 bases). The CDR3 consists of 16 residues. Trimming took 7 bases from V and 9 from J, leaving 22 bases between them.

This clonotype was found a few times. J is TRBJ1-5 and V is TRBV6-1; the match to TRBD1 covers 7 bases. With V trimmed by 5 bases and J by 2 bases, 3 bases remained unmatched. This CDR3 contains 14 residues. CDR1 MNHNS and CDR2 SASEGT come from the germline V gene. The chain's CDR3 is CASSYTGGNQPQHF. The CDR3 DNA sequence: TGTGCCAGCAGTTATACAGGGGGCAATCAGCCCCAGCATTTT.

The sample holds many counts of this clonotype. The J gene is TRBJ2-5, the V gene TRBV28, with 8 bases lining up with TRBD2. From germline, CDR1 is MDHEN and CDR2 SYDVKM. The CDR3 totals 14 residues. The junction had 7 bases not matched to a gene; V was cut back by 6 bases and J by 4 bases. In DNA form, the CDR3 reads TGTGCCAGCAGGCCGGGGGGGGCTTCAGAGACCCAGTACTTC. It is translated as CASRPGGASETQYF.

The V call is TRBV6-2 or TRBV6-3, the J call TRBJ1-1; no reliable D call. Germline loops: CDR1 MNHEY, CDR2 SVGEGT. The CDR3 has 14 amino acids. V was clipped by 2 bases and J by 0 bases, with 7 bases between them. The CDR3 spells CASSYKGMNTEAFF. The CDR3 bases are TGTGCCAGCAGTTACAAGGGAATGAACACTGAAGCTTTCTTT.

The rearrangement links TRBV19 to TRBJ2-1, with 9 bases fitting TRBD1. V gave up 3 bases and J gave up 6 bases; unmatched junction bases: 6. This CDR3 spans 15 amino acids. Germline-derived CDR1 and CDR2 are LNHDA and SQIVND (reference sequence). CDR3 loop: CASSIRDRVRNEQFF. The DNA of the CDR3 is TGTGCCAGTAGTATCCGGGACAGGGTGCGCAATGAGCAGTTCTTC. Variable domain in full (rest from reference TRBV19 and TRBJ2-1): DGGITQSPKYLFRKEGQNVTLSCEQNLNHDAMYWYRQDPGQGLRLIYYSQIVNDFQKGDIAEGYSVSREKKESFPLTVTSAQKNPTAFYLCASSIRDRVRNEQFFGPGTRLTVL.

This clonotype has at least ten counts. V gene TRBV28 combines with J gene TRBJ1-1; 7 bases line up with TRBD1. The germline gives CDR1 MDHEN, CDR2 SYDVKM. Unmatched junction bases numbered 6, after V lost 6 bases and J lost 5 bases. The CDR3 loop spans 13 amino acids. CDR3: CASSGQARTEAFF. The CDR3 DNA is TGTGCCAGCAGCGGACAGGCGCGTACTGAAGCTTTCTTT.

The V and J genes are TRBV18 and TRBJ1-2; 9 nucleotides line up with TRBD1. Unmatched junction bases numbered 3, after V lost 0 bases and J lost 4 bases. CDR3 length: 15 amino acids. In germline, CDR1 is KGHSH, CDR2 LQKENI. The CDR3 reads CASSPPGQGIYGYTF. The CDR3 DNA reads as TGTGCCAGCTCACCACCGGGACAGGGAATCTATGGCTACACCTTC.

This clonotype was seen a few times. One end of the junction varies from germline; a read error may be responsible. This chain connects TRBV6-2 or TRBV6-3 to TRBJ2-1; D is possibly TRBD1 or TRBD2 (5 bases each). The germline CDR1 and CDR2 sequences are MNHEY and SVGEGT. There are 20 residues in the CDR3. CDR3 nucleotides: TGTGCCAGCAGTGACAACACGGGACGGTCGACAACATTACACTACAATGAGCAGTTTTTC. Translating it yields CASSDNTGRSTTLHYNEQFF.

The J gene is TRBJ2-7, the V gene TRBV20-1, with D tentatively TRBD1 (6 bases). Germline CDR1 reads DFQATT; CDR2 reads SNEGSKA (reference sequence). The CDR3 consists of 13 residues. Trimming cost V 6 bases and J 5 bases, with 17 bases left between them. CDR3 sequence (DNA): TGCAGTGCCGGTATTCACAGGGTCCACGAGCAGTACTTC. It translates to CSAGIHRVHEQYF.

The V gene is TRBV20-1, the J gene TRBJ2-3; no definite D call. Germline CDR1 and CDR2: DFQATT and SNEGSKA (reference sequence). The CDR3 has 14 amino acids. V was cut by 3 bases and J by 0 bases, with 10 bases left in between. The CDR3 DNA is TGCAGTGCTAGTTCCAGCGCTAGCACAGATACGCAGTATTTT. It codes for CSASSSASTDTQYF.

This rearrangement joins TRBV6-5 to TRBJ2-7; D perhaps matches TRBD1 (5 bases). The CDR3 extends over 12 amino acids. Germline loops: CDR1 MNHEY, CDR2 SVGAGI. Trimming stripped 7 bases from V and 3 bases from J, with 10 bases between. The CDR3 DNA reads as TGTGCCAGCAACGCTGACAGCTACGAGCAGTACTTC. It specifies CASNADSYEQYF.

In its sample, this clonotype was seen a few times. J is TRBJ1-5 and V is TRBV27; D gene uncertain. CDR1 and CDR2 from the germline V gene are MNHEY and SMNVEV (reference sequence). The V end was cut by 8 bases, the J end by 0 bases, with 14 bases between. The CDR3 is 15 residues long. CDR3 in DNA: TGTGCCAGCGGTTGGCCAGCTAATAGCAATCAGCCCCAGCATTTT. Protein product: CASGWPANSNQPQHF.

This clonotype showed up many times. CDR3 DNA sequence: TGTGCCAGCAGTGAGAGTCAGGGAGGGGATGAAAAACTGTTTTTT. Translation: CASSESQGGDEKLFF. The chain uses TRBV2 and TRBJ1-4; maybe TRBD1 (5 bases). CDR3 size: 15 residues. The germline CDR1 and CDR2 sequences are SNHLY and FYNNEI. V shed 3 bases and J shed 6 bases, with 14 bases lying between them.